This T cell receptor (beta chain) comes out of a study of T-cell reconstitution after alpha-beta-depleted transplantation in children. Overall study findings and caveats: Surviving thymic progenitors and recipient T cells were the source of high TCRbeta diversity at day 60 in some patients. T-cell numbers and diversity one year post-transplant derived largely from freshly generated T cells.

The length of the CDR3 is 14 residues. The germline CDR1 and CDR2 sequences are LGHNA and YNFKEQ. The V segment lost 5 bases and the J segment 6 bases; nucleotides outside the gene matches: 7. Construction of the TCRbeta library involved unique molecular identifiers. Via MiXCR, TCRdb re-called the PCR reads, giving one row per CDR3 protein. The sample contains about 27,000 distinct CDR3 sequences, around 17% of which appear only once. This clonotype was counted a few times. What it recognizes is unknown. The input for sequencing was PBMCs, mostly from graft donor cells, taken 60 days after TCRalphabeta/CD19-depleted stem cell transplant. The TCR originated in a male patient aged 2 to 9 who had a stem cell transplant for acute lymphoblastic leukemia, so the T cells may come from the graft donor. V usage is TRBV4-2 and J usage is TRBJ2-3, with 8 bases identical to TRBD2. The CDR3: CASSGGGPGDTQYF. The CDR3 bases are TGTGCCAGCAGCGGCGGGGGGCCGGGGGATACGCAGTATTTT.